This T cell receptor (beta chain) was identified during a study of control samples from healthy donors and cancer patients. Germline lookup yields CDR1 GTSNPN and CDR2 SVGIG (reference sequence). This CDR3 spans 14 amino acids. Germline trimming cut 8 bases from V and 6 bases from J; bases unmatched to any gene: 10. Clones were sequenced by immunoSEQ multiplex PCR, and TCRdb holds only the in-frame ones, with some missing. Of over 100,000 clones listed, approximately 90% are singletons. The source is a man between 35 and 55 years old in good health. Sequencing input: blood. This chain connects TRBV30 to TRBJ1-6; 7 nucleotides match TRBD1. CDR3 coding DNA: TGTGCCGGTTCAACTGGGACAGTTAATTCACCCCTCCACTTT. It yields the protein CAGSTGTVNSPLHF.